This TCR beta chain was sequenced during a study of T cell changes during pregnancy in multiple sclerosis (dated by TCRdb to about 2019). As for the study more broadly: The study examined how the T cell repertoire changed over the course of pregnancy in women with multiple sclerosis.

V was cut back by 4 bases and J by 1 base, leaving a gap of 7 bases between them. The CDR3 holds 12 amino acids from the cysteine to the phenylalanine. Left in the record is the CDR3 DNA by itself, 36 bases read in frame from the first base. The germline V gene supplies CDR1 SQVTM and CDR2 ANQGSEA. Points on this clone: There is no known antigen for this receptor. Base qualities were left out, and no much larger clone turns up one base away.

To prepare the library, the immunoSEQ multiplex PCR assay was applied. The source is immuneACCESS, and TCRdb retained only in-frame sequences with V and J called. Part of the clones is not carried over; for the studies checked, unresolved V genes explain less than half of this, and the remainder is unexplained. The sample contains 90,000 to 120,000 clones, 85% to 95% of them found a single time. About 0.78% of the sample is taken by the ten largest. The V and J genes are TRBV29-1 and TRBJ1-1, with no confident D gene call. Source: peripheral blood, taken in the third trimester of pregnancy. The TCR sequence derives from a female donor in good health, enrolled as a control in a pregnancy study. The sequence in DNA is TGCAGCGTTGCGACGGGGAACACTGAAGCTTTCTTT. It translates as CSVATGNTEAFF.